This T cell receptor beta chain was sequenced during a study of memory CD4+ T cells and cytomegalovirus serostatus. Broader study findings: Each of fewer than 80 CMV-associated TCRbeta sequences occurred in one to five individuals.

Trimming stripped 1 base from V and 4 bases from J, with 23 bases between. CDR3 length equals 19 residues. Germline lookup yields CDR1 SGHTA and CDR2 FQGTGA. A note on this clone: No antigen is known for it.

The sort gate was single viable CD3+CD4+CD8-CD45RO+ cells for memory CD4+ T cells. Serostatus was set by detecting CMV pp150, pp28, p38, p52 IgG. As processed by the authors: After removing out-of-frame reads, under 2.5 million distinct TCRbeta sequences remained. The data were produced by immunoSEQ multiplex PCR, yet TCRdb's version contains in-frame clones alone and is incomplete. V, J and clone size were drawn from that table, and D and trimming were deduced from the DNA. The sample shows more than 45,000 clones, 70% to 85% of them seen only once. The sequenced sample consisted of memory CD4+ T cells from blood. The V call is TRBV7-3, the J call TRBJ1-3; tentative D call: TRBD1 (5 bases). This clonotype was sampled from an adult in good health and CMV-seronegative. Here the CDR3 reads CASSLNNPPEGAGGNTIYF. The CDR3, as DNA: TGTGCCAGCAGCTTAAACAACCCACCGGAAGGGGCGGGGGGAAACACCATATATTTT.